This entry concerns a single T cell receptor (beta chain). The sample belongs to a study of blood T cell repertoires in COVID-19. About the research overall: The study drew acute and convalescent COVID-19 samples from the United States, Italy and Spain. Sources were T cells, B-cell-depleted T cells, or PBMCs; the material itself was cDNA or gDNA.

Per the original methods: Amplification of reference gene primers provided the estimated nucleated cell counts. Sequenced by immunoSEQ multiplex PCR; TCRdb stores in-frame clones only, minus some. The V and J calls and clone size come from that table; D and trimming were worked out from the DNA. The repertoire holds 55,000 to 80,000 clones, with 81% as singletons. The CDR3 has 15 residues. V was clipped by 0 bases and J by 9 bases; unmatched bases: 10. CDR1 GTSNPN and CDR2 SVGIG come from the germline V gene (reference sequence). The sequence was obtained from a woman aged 70 to 79 with acute or convalescent COVID-19. Sequencing was done on a sample of peripheral blood. The chain couples TRBV30 to TRBJ2-7; TRBD2 matches 11 bases. The CDR3 here is CAWSVRGLAGGGQYF. The CDR3 DNA reads as TGTGCCTGGAGTGTCAGAGGCCTAGCGGGGGGAGGGCAGTACTTC.